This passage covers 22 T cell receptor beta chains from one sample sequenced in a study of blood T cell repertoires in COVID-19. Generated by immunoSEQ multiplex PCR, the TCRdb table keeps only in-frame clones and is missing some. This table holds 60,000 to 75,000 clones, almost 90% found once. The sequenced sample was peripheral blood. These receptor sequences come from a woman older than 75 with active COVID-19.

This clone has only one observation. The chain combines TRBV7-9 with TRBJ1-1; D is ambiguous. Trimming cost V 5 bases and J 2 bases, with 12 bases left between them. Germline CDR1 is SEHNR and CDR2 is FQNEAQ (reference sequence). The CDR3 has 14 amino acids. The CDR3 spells CASSLDDINTEAFF. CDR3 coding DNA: TGTGCCAGCAGCCTCGACGACATCAACACTGAAGCTTTCTTT.

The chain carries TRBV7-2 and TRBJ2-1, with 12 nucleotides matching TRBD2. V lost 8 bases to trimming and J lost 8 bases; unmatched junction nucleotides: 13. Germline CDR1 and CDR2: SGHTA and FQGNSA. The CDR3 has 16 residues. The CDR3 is CASGTSGGLSPDEQFF. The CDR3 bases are TGTGCCAGCGGCACTAGCGGGGGGCTGAGTCCAGATGAGCAGTTCTTC.

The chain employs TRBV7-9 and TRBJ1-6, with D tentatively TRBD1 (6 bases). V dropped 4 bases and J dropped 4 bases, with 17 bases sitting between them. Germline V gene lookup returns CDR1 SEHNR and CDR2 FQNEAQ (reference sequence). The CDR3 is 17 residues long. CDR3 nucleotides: TGTGCCAGCAGCTCTGGGGGAGGGGGGTATTATAATTCACCCCTCCACTTT. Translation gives CASSSGGGGYYNSPLHF.

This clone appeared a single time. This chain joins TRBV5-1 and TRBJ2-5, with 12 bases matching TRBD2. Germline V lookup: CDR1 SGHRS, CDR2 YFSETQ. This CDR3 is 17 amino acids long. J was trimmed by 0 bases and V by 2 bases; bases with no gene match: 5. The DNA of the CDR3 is TGCGCCAGCAGCTTCGGACTAGCGGGGACGTACCAAGAGACCCAGTACTTC. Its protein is CASSFGLAGTYQETQYF. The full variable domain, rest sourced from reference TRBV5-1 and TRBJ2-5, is KAGVTQTPRYLIKTRGQQVTLSCSPISGHRSVSWYQQTPGQGLQFLFEYFSETQRNKGNFPGRFSGRQFSNSRSEMNVSTLELGDSALYLCASSFGLAGTYQETQYFGPGTRLLVL.

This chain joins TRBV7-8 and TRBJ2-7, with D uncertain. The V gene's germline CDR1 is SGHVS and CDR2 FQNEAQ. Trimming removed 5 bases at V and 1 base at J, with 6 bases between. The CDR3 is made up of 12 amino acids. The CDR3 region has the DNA TGTGCCAGCAGCCGCCCTTCCTACGAGCAGTACTTC. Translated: CASSRPSYEQYF.

The CDR3 here is CASSYSSRQPYNEQFF. CDR3 nucleotide sequence: TGTGCCAGCAGTTACTCCTCCAGGCAGCCCTACAATGAGCAGTTCTTC. The gene calls are TRBV6-2 or TRBV6-3 and TRBJ2-1; D uncertain. The CDR3 is made up of 16 amino acids. Trimming stripped 0 bases from V and 2 bases from J, with 11 bases between. CDR1 MNHEY and CDR2 SVGEGT come from the germline V gene.

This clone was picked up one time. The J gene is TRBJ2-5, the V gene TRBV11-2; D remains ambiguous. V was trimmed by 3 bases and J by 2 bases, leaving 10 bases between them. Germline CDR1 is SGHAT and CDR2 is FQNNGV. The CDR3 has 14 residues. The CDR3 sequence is CASSFISGQETQYF. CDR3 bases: TGTGCCAGCAGCTTTATATCCGGGCAAGAGACCCAGTACTTC. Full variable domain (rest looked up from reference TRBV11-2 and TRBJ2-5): EAGVAQSPRYKIIEKRQSVAFWCNPISGHATLYWYQQILGQGPKLLIQFQNNGVVDDSQLPKDRFSAERLKGVDSTLKIQPAKLEDSAVYLCASSFISGQETQYFGPGTRLLVL.

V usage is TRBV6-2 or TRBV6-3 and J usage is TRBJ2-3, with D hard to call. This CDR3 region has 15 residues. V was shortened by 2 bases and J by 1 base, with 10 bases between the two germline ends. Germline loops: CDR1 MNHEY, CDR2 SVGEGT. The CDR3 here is CASSYQAPGTDTQYF. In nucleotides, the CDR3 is TGTGCCAGCAGTTACCAGGCCCCAGGCACAGATACGCAGTATTTT.

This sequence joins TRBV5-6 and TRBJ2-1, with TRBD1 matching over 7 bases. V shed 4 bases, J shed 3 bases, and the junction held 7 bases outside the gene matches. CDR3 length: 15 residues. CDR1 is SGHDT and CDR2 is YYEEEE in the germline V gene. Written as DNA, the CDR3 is TGTGCCAGCAGCGAGGGGGCCAGGGTCTACAATGAGCAGTTCTTC. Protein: CASSEGARVYNEQFF.

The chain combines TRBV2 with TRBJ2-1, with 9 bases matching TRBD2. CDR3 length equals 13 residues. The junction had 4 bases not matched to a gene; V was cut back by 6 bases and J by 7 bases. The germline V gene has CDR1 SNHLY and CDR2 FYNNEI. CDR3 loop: CASRLAGTNEQFF. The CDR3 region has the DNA TGTGCCAGCAGGCTAGCGGGGACAAATGAGCAGTTCTTC.

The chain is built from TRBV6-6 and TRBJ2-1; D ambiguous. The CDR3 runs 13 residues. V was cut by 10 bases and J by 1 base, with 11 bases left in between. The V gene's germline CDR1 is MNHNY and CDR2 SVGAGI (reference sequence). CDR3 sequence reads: CATSPRSYNEQFF. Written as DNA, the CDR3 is TGTGCCACCTCTCCGCGTTCCTACAATGAGCAGTTCTTC.

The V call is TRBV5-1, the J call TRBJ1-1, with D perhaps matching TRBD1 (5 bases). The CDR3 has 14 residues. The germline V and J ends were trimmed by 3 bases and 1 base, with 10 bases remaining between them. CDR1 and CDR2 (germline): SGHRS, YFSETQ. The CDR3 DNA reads TGCGCCAGCAGCTCCAATACAGGGAACACTGAAGCTTTCTTT. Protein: CASSSNTGNTEAFF.

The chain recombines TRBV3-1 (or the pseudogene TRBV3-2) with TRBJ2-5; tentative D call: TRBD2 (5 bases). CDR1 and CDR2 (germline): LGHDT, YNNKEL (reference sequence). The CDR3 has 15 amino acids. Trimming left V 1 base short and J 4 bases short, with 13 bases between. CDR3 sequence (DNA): TGTGCCAGCAGCCAAGGCGGGCAGTTCGGAGAGACCCAGTACTTC. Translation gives CASSQGGQFGETQYF.

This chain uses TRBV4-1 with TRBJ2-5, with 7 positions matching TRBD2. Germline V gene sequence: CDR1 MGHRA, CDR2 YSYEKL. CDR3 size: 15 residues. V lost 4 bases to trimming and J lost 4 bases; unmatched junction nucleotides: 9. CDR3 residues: CASSPVGGGGETQYF. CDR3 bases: TGCGCCAGCAGCCCTGTGGGGGGGGGAGGAGAGACCCAGTACTTC.

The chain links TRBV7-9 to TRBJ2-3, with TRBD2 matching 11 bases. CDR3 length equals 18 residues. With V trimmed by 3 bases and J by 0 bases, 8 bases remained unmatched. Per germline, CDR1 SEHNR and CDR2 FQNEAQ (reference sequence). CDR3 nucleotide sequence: TGTGCCAGCAGCTTCACTAGCGGGGGCACCTCAAGCACAGATACGCAGTATTTT. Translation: CASSFTSGGTSSTDTQYF.

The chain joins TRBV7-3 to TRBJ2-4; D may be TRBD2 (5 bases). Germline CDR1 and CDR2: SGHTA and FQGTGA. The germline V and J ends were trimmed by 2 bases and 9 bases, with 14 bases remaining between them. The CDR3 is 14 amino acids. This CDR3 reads CASSLHPGRSIQYF. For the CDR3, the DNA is TGTGCCAGCAGCTTACACCCGGGAAGAAGCATTCAGTACTTC.

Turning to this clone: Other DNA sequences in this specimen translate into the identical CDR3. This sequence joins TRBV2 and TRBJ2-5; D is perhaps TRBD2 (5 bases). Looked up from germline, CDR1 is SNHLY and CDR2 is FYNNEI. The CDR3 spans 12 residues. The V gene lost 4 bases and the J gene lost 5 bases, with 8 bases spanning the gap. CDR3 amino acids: CASSVSGETQYF. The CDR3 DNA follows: TGTGCCAGCAGTGTGAGCGGTGAGACCCAGTACTTC.

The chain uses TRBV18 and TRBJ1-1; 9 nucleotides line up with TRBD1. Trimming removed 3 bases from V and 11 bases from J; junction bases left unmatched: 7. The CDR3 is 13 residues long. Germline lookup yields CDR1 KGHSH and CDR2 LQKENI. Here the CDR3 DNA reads TGTGCCAGCTCACCCGACAGGGGGAGTGAGGCTTTCTTT. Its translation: CASSPDRGSEAFF. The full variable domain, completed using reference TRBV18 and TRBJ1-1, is NAGVMQNPRHLVRRRGQEARLRCSPMKGHSHVYWYRQLPEEGLKFMVYLQKENIIDESGMPKERFSAEFPKEGPSILRIQQVVRGDSAAYFCASSPDRGSEAFFGQGTRLTVV.

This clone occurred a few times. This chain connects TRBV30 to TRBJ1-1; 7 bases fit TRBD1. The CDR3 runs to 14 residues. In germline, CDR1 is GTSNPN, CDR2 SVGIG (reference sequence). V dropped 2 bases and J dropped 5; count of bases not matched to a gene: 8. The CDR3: CAWSTQGMRTEAFF. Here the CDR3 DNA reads TGTGCCTGGAGTACACAGGGGATGCGGACTGAAGCTTTCTTT.

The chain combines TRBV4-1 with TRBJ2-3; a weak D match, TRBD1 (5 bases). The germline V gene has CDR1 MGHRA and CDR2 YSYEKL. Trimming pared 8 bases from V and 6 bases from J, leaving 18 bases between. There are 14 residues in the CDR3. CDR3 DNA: TGCGCCAGCGGGGCCCCTGGTAAATCGGATACGCAGTATTTT. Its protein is CASGAPGKSDTQYF.

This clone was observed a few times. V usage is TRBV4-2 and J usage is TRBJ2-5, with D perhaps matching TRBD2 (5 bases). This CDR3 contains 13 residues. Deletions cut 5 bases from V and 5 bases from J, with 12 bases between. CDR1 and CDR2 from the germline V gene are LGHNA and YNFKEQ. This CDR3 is CASSSGWEETQYF. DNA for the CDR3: TGTGCCAGCAGCTCCGGGTGGGAGGAGACCCAGTACTTC.

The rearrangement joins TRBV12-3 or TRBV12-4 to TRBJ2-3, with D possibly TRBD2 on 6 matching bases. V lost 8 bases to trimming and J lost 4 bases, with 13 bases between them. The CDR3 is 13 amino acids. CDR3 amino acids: CASSERAADTQYF. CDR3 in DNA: TGTGCCAGCTCCGAGCGGGCTGCAGATACGCAGTATTTT.